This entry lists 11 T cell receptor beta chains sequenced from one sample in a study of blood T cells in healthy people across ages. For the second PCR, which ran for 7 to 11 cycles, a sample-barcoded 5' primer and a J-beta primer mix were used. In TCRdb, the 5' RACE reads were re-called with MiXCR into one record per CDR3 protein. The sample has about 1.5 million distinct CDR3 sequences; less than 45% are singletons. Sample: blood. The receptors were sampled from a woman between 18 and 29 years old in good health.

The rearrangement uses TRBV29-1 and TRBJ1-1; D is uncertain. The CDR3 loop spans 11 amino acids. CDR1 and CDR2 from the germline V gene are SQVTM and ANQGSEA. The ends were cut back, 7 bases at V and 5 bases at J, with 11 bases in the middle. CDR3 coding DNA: TGCAGCGCCGAGGAGAGAACTGAAGCTTTCTTT. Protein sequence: CSAEERTEAFF.

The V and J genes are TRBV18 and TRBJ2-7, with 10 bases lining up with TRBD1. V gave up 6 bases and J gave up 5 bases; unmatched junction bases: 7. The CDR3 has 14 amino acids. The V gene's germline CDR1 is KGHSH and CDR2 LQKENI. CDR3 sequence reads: CASSTDRGKHEQYF. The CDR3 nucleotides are TGTGCCAGCTCCACGGACAGGGGGAAACACGAGCAGTACTTC. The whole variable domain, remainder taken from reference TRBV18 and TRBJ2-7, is NAGVMQNPRHLVRRRGQEARLRCSPMKGHSHVYWYRQLPEEGLKFMVYLQKENIIDESGMPKERFSAEFPKEGPSILRIQQVVRGDSAAYFCASSTDRGKHEQYFGPGTRLTVT.

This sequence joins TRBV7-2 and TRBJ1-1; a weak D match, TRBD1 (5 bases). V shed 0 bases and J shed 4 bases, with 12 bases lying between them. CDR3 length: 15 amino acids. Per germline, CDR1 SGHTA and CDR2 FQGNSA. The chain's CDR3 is CASSLAGQGGTEAFF. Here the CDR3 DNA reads TGTGCCAGCAGCTTAGCTGGCCAGGGAGGCACTGAAGCTTTCTTT.

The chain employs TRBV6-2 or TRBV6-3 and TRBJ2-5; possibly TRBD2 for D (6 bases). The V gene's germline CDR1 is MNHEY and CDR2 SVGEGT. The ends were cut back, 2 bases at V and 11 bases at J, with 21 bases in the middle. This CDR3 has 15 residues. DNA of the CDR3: TGTGCCAGCAGTTACAAAGCGGGTCCTTACAATGAGCAGTACTTC. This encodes CASSYKAGPYNEQYF.

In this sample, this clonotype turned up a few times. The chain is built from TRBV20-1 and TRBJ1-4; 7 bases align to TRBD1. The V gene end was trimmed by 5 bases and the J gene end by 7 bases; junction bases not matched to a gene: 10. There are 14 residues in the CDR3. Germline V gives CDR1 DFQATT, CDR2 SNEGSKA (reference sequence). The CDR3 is CSARQGGPSEKLFF. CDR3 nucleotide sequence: TGCAGTGCTCGCCAGGGGGGCCCTAGTGAAAAACTGTTTTTT.

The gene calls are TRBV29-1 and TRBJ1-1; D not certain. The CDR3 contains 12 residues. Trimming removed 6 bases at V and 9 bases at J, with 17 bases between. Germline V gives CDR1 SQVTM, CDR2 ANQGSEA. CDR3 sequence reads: CSVRTEVRKAFF. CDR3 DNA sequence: TGCAGCGTCCGGACCGAGGTCAGGAAAGCTTTCTTT. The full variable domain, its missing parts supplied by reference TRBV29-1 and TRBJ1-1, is SAVISQKPSRDICQRGTSLTIQCQVDSQVTMMFWYRQQPGQSLTLIATANQGSEATYESGFVIDKFPISRPNLTFSTLTVSNMSPEDSSIYLCSVRTEVRKAFFGQGTRLTVV.

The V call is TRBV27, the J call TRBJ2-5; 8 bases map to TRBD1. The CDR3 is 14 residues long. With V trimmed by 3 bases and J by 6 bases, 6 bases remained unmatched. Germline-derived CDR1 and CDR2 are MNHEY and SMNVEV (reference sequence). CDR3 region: CASSFRRGRQTQYF. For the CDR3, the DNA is TGTGCCAGCAGTTTTCGCAGGGGGCGTCAGACCCAGTACTTC.

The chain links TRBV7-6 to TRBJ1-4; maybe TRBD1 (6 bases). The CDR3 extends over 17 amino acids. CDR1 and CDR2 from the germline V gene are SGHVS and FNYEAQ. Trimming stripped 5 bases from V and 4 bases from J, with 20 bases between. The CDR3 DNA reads TGTGCCAGCAGCACCGGGACACCAGAACCTTTTAATGAAAAACTGTTTTTT. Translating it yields CASSTGTPEPFNEKLFF. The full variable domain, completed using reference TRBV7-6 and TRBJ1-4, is GAGVSQSPRYKVTKRGQDVALRCDPISGHVSLYWYRQALGQGPEFLTYFNYEAQQDKSGLPNDRFSAERPEGSISTLTIQRTEQRDSAMYRCASSTGTPEPFNEKLFFGSGTQLSVL.

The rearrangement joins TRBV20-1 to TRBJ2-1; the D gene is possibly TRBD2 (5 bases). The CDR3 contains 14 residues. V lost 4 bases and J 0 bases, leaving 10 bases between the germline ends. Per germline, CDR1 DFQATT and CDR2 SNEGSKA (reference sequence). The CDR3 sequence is CSATDSFSYNEQFF. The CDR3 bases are TGCAGTGCTACGGACTCTTTCTCCTACAATGAGCAGTTCTTC.

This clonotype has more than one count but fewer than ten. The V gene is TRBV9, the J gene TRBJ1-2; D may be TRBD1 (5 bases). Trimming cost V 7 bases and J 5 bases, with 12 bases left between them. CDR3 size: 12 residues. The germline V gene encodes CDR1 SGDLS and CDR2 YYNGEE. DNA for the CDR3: TGTGCCAGCGGGACGGTGTCGTATGGCTACACCTTC. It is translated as CASGTVSYGYTF.

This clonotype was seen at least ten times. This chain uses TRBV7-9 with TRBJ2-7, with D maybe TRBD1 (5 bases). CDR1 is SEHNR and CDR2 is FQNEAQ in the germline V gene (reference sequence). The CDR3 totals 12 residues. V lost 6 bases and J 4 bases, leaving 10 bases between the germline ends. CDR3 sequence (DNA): TGTGCCAGCAGTTTGACAGTGTACGAGCAGTACTTC. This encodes CASSLTVYEQYF.